This passage covers 28 T cell receptor beta chains from one sample sequenced in a study of blood T cells in healthy people across ages. Primers used in a second PCR of roughly 6 to 11 cycles were a sample-barcoded 5' primer and a J-beta primer mix. TCRdb redid the calling of the 5' RACE reads with MiXCR, one entry per CDR3 protein. Of hundreds of thousands of distinct CDR3 sequences in the sample, 35% to 60% were seen once. The sample consisted of blood. The receptors here all came from an older man in good health.

This clonotype was detected only a few times. The chain combines TRBV11-3 with TRBJ2-1; the D is unclear. Germline V gene sequence: CDR1 SGHNT, CDR2 YENEEA. CDR3 length: 13 residues. The V and J ends lost 1 base and 6 bases respectively, with 7 bases between them. The CDR3 protein is CASSLVSFNEQFF. CDR3 DNA sequence: TGTGCCAGCAGCTTAGTTAGTTTCAATGAGCAGTTCTTC.

Worth noting for this clonotype: The junction departs from the called germline gene at one end, perhaps through a read error. V usage is TRBV20-1 and J usage is TRBJ2-6; D tentatively fits TRBD1 or TRBD2 (6 bases each). This CDR3 is 15 amino acids long. The V gene's germline CDR1 is DFQATT and CDR2 SNEGSKA (reference sequence). The CDR3 DNA reads as TGCAGTGCTAGGGAGGGGGGAGTTGGGGCCAACGTCCCGACTTTC. It yields the protein CSAREGGVGANVPTF.

This clonotype appeared many times. The chain links TRBV5-6 to TRBJ2-1; D remains ambiguous. The germline V and J ends were trimmed by 2 bases and 7 bases, with 7 bases remaining between them. There are 12 residues in the CDR3. Germline-derived CDR1 and CDR2 are SGHDT and YYEEEE. As DNA, the CDR3 is TGTGCCAGCAGCTTCAGCAGAAATGAGCAGTTCTTC. Translation gives CASSFSRNEQFF.

This rearrangement joins TRBV7-8 to TRBJ2-5; the match to TRBD1 covers 8 bases. Trimming cost V 5 bases and J 4 bases; bases outside gene matches: 9. The CDR3 consists of 15 residues. Per the germline V gene, CDR1 is SGHVS and CDR2 is FQNEAQ. CDR3 in DNA: TGTGCCAGCAGCACCAGGGACAGGAGGGGAGAGACCCAGTACTTC. Its protein product is CASSTRDRRGETQYF.

This clonotype was seen many times. CDR3 nucleotides: TGTGCCAGCAGCGTAGGAGACGGGACGGCTGTCAATGAGCAGTTCTTC. Residues: CASSVGDGTAVNEQFF. The gene calls are TRBV9 and TRBJ2-1; D possibly uses TRBD1 or TRBD2 (5 bases each). The CDR3 consists of 16 residues. Germline assignment: CDR1 SGDLS and CDR2 YYNGEE. V lost 0 bases to trimming and J lost 6 bases, with 16 bases between them.

Remarks on this clonotype: This may be a read error: a much more frequent sequence differs by one nucleotide. The V call is TRBV20-1, the J call TRBJ1-5; TRBD1 matches at 10 bases. Germline CDR1 reads DFQATT; CDR2 reads SNEGSKA (reference sequence). J was trimmed by 5 bases and V by 5 bases; bases with no gene match: 15. The CDR3 sequence is 17 residues long. CDR3 sequence: CSAGEGTGVGSDQPQHF. The CDR3 DNA sequence: TGCAGTGCTGGGGAGGGGACAGGGGTTGGAAGCGATCAGCCCCAGCATTTT.

The chain has TRBV5-1 and TRBJ2-5, with 8 bases aligning to TRBD1. Gene TRBJ2-7 matches the end of the DNA better, so the J call may be wrong. The CDR3 is 15 amino acids. Germline assignment: CDR1 SGHRS and CDR2 YFSETQ. The CDR3 sequence is CASSLAGTGHYEQYF. The CDR3 nucleotides are TGCGCCAGCAGCTTGGCCGGGACAGGACACTACGAGCAGTACTTC.

V gene TRBV29-1 combines with J gene TRBJ2-1; D is ambiguous. The CDR3 is 10 amino acids. From germline, CDR1 is SQVTM and CDR2 ANQGSEA. Trimming took off 4 bases at V and 8 bases at J, with 6 bases between the two ends. CDR3 coding DNA: TGCAGCGTTGCAAGGGATGAGCAGTTCTTC. Translating gives CSVARDEQFF.

In this sample, this clonotype turned up a few times. V usage is TRBV2 and J usage is TRBJ1-5; D uncertain. The CDR3 is 15 amino acids. V was clipped by 3 bases and J by 0 bases, with 9 bases between them. Germline-derived CDR1 and CDR2 are SNHLY and FYNNEI. The CDR3 bases are TGTGCCAGCAGTGATGTTCCGGTTAGCAATCAGCCCCAGCATTTT. Amino acid sequence: CASSDVPVSNQPQHF.

The chain combines TRBV20-1 with TRBJ2-1; 10 nucleotides line up with TRBD2. CDR1 and CDR2 from the germline V gene are DFQATT and SNEGSKA (reference sequence). The CDR3 extends over 15 amino acids. Trimming took 5 bases from V and 2 from J; bases not matched to a gene: 6. As DNA, the CDR3 is TGCAGTGCTCACTCCCTAGCGGGGGCCTACAATGAGCAGTTCTTC. Its translation: CSAHSLAGAYNEQFF.

This clonotype was picked up a small number of times. The junction differs from germline at one of its ends, possibly a read error. The CDR3 DNA reads TGTGCCATCAGTGGGTCCGGGACAGGGTGGACAGATACGCAGTATTTT. Encoded protein: CAISGSGTGWTDTQYF. The chain employs TRBV24-1 and TRBJ2-3; 9 nucleotides match TRBD1. The length of the CDR3 is 16 residues. CDR1 and CDR2 from the germline V gene are KGHDR and SFDVKD.

The chain combines TRBV29-1 with TRBJ1-5; D unclear. Germline loops: CDR1 SQVTM, CDR2 ANQGSEA. This CDR3 has 11 residues. With 4 bases removed from V and 5 bases from J, the gap between germline ends came to 6 bases. The CDR3 region is CSVGPDQPQHF. DNA for the CDR3: TGCAGCGTTGGGCCGGATCAGCCCCAGCATTTT.

This sequence joins TRBV5-6 and TRBJ2-5; 9 bases are shared with TRBD1. Germline values: CDR1 SGHDT, CDR2 YYEEEE. The trim removed 4 bases at V and 1 base at J, leaving 5 bases unmatched. CDR3 length: 15 residues. CDR3 in amino acids: CASSPGQGLQETQYF. In DNA form, the CDR3 reads TGTGCCAGCAGCCCGGGACAGGGCCTCCAAGAGACCCAGTACTTC.

This clonotype was detected a few times. The chain is built from TRBV4-3 and TRBJ2-1; D gene uncertain. Germline V gene data show CDR1 as LGHNA and CDR2 as YSLEER. Trimming removed 0 bases at V and 5 bases at J, with 8 bases between. There are 14 residues in the CDR3. The CDR3 nucleotides read TGCGCCAGCAGCCAAGAGTATAGAGACAATGAGCAGTTCTTC. This encodes CASSQEYRDNEQFF.

This clonotype came up a few times. V is TRBV12-3 or TRBV12-4 and J is TRBJ2-1; 8 positions agree with TRBD2. This CDR3 has 15 residues. After removal of 7 bases from V and 7 bases from J, the junction contained 12 bases not matched to a gene. The CDR3 region has the DNA TGTGCCAGCATCGTTACCGGGACTAGTTTTAATGAGCAGTTCTTC. Translation: CASIVTGTSFNEQFF.

The chain combines TRBV12-3 or TRBV12-4 with TRBJ1-2; 7 nucleotides match TRBD1. After removal of 2 bases from V and 8 bases from J, the junction contained 11 bases not matched to a gene. This CDR3 contains 15 residues. The CDR3 DNA sequence: TGTGCCAGCAGTTTAAGTAGAGGGGGCGAGCGGGGCTACACCTTC. Translating gives CASSLSRGGERGYTF.

The rearrangement joins TRBV12-3 or TRBV12-4 to TRBJ2-1; no firm D call. The V and J ends lost 2 bases and 0 bases respectively, with 8 bases between them. The CDR3 runs 15 residues. DNA for the CDR3: TGTGCCAGCAGTTTACTCCCAGACTCCTACAATGAGCAGTTCTTC. Protein sequence: CASSLLPDSYNEQFF.

About this clonotype itself: This may be a read error: a much more frequent sequence differs by one nucleotide. The chain employs TRBV7-2 and TRBJ2-7; maybe TRBD1 (6 bases). The CDR3 runs to 16 residues. CDR1 and CDR2 from the germline V gene are SGHTA and FQGNSA. The CDR3, as DNA: TGTGCCGGCAGCTTGCTGGTGGCAGGACAGTCCTACGAGCAGTACTTC. Translating it yields CAGSLLVAGQSYEQYF.

V usage is TRBV20-1 and J usage is TRBJ2-1; D not resolved. V lost 0 bases and J lost 5, with 14 bases in between. Per the germline V gene, CDR1 is DFQATT and CDR2 is SNEGSKA (reference sequence). This CDR3 is 15 amino acids long. The CDR3 region has the DNA TGCAGTGCTAGAGATAGGTTTGCCTTCGACAATGAGCAGTTCTTC. Amino acid sequence: CSARDRFAFDNEQFF.

The gene calls are TRBV5-1 and TRBJ2-7, with D perhaps being TRBD1 or TRBD2 (6 bases each). The germline gives CDR1 SGHRS, CDR2 YFSETQ. The V and J ends lost 1 base and 9 bases respectively, with 20 bases between them. This CDR3 contains 15 residues. CDR3 residues: CASSLRAGGLGWQYF. For the CDR3, the DNA is TGCGCCAGCAGCTTGAGGGCCGGGGGCCTCGGCTGGCAGTACTTC.

This clonotype was observed a few times. This chain connects TRBV20-1 to TRBJ2-7, with TRBD2 identical over 9 bases. This CDR3 is 14 amino acids long. The ends lost 1 base at V and 5 bases at J; junction bases unmatched: 6. The germline V gene encodes CDR1 DFQATT and CDR2 SNEGSKA (reference sequence). CDR3 sequence reads: CSARVIAGVHEQYF. The CDR3 bases are TGCAGTGCTAGAGTTATAGCGGGAGTTCACGAGCAGTACTTC.

The chain has TRBV27 and TRBJ2-1, with a possible D match to TRBD2 (5 bases). Germline V lookup: CDR1 MNHEY, CDR2 SMNVEV (reference sequence). There are 13 residues in the CDR3. Trimming took off 7 bases at V and 5 bases at J, with 12 bases between the two ends. Here the CDR3 reads CASKRGINNEQFF. DNA for the CDR3: TGTGCCAGCAAACGAGGGATAAACAATGAGCAGTTCTTC.

This chain joins TRBV12-3 or TRBV12-4 and TRBJ2-2; D gene unclear. V lost 5 bases and J 3 bases, leaving 13 bases between the germline ends. CDR3 length: 15 amino acids. In DNA, the CDR3 is TGTGCCAGCAGTGCCCCCCATACCTACACCGGGGAGCTGTTTTTT. It codes for CASSAPHTYTGELFF.

This clonotype was found many times. The V call is TRBV2, the J call TRBJ2-3; 10 nucleotides match TRBD2. The CDR3 is made up of 16 amino acids. Unmatched junction bases numbered 6, after V lost 2 bases and J lost 4 bases. Germline CDR1 and CDR2: SNHLY and FYNNEI. In DNA, the CDR3 is TGTGCCAGCAGTGAAATGGCTAGCGGGGGCGCAGATACGCAGTATTTT. Amino acid sequence: CASSEMASGGADTQYF.

The J gene is TRBJ2-5, the V gene TRBV20-1; 10 bases are a match to TRBD1. The DNA end lines up better with TRBJ2-7; the J call may be wrong. The CDR3 contains 17 residues. CDR1 and CDR2 from the germline V gene are DFQATT and SNEGSKA (reference sequence). CDR3 sequence (DNA): TGCAGTGCTTCCGGGACAGGGGAGTATAGGAGCGTAGGCGAGCAGTACTTC. This gives the protein CSASGTGEYRSVGEQYF.

This clonotype was picked up a small number of times. The V gene is TRBV29-1, the J gene TRBJ2-1; the D gene could be TRBD1 or TRBD2 (5 bases each). Trimming took off 7 bases at V and 0 bases at J, with 28 bases between the two ends. The germline V gene has CDR1 SQVTM and CDR2 ANQGSEA. CDR3 size: 19 residues. DNA for the CDR3: TGCAGCGGTTTGGGACCTGAAGGTAACAGGTGGAGCTCCTACAATGAGCAGTTCTTC. Amino acid sequence: CSGLGPEGNRWSSYNEQFF.

At least ten counts were recorded for this clonotype. The V and J genes are TRBV29-1 and TRBJ2-3; D perhaps matches TRBD2 (5 bases). This CDR3 spans 12 amino acids. The germline gives CDR1 SQVTM, CDR2 ANQGSEA. This CDR3 is CSTKGGSDTQYF. CDR3 sequence (DNA): TGCAGTACCAAGGGCGGGTCAGATACGCAGTATTTT.

This chain uses TRBV28 with TRBJ1-6; 8 bases fit TRBD1. This CDR3 region has 14 residues. Germline trimming cut 10 bases from V and 9 bases from J; bases unmatched to any gene: 11. Germline V gene sequence: CDR1 MDHEN, CDR2 SYDVKM. This chain's CDR3 is CAIRTRTGSSPLHF. Written as DNA, the CDR3 is TGTGCCATCCGAACACGGACAGGGAGTTCACCCCTCCACTTT.